This T cell receptor (beta chain) was obtained from a study of T cells in localized non-small cell lung cancer. The germline CDR1 and CDR2 sequences are LNHDA and SQIVND (reference sequence). The V and J ends lost 8 bases and 3 bases, in that order; junction bases with no gene match: 6. This CDR3 region has 14 residues. This clone was seen a handful of times. Its antigen is still unknown. Clones were read by immunoSEQ multiplex PCR, and TCRdb kept only the in-frame ones, dropping some. The sample includes over 800 clones, about 20% of them seen just once. Overall study results and limits: Adjacent uninvolved lung tissue had the highest T cell clonality, exceeding tumor.

The clonotype was recovered from a male donor older than 55 with stage III squamous cell lung carcinoma. Sequenced here: normal lung tissue next to the tumor, sampled before any cancer treatment. The chain links TRBV19 to TRBJ2-7, with 11 bases that match TRBD1. CDR3 sequence reads: CASAFGTGGYEQYF. The CDR3 DNA reads TGTGCCAGTGCATTTGGGACAGGGGGCTACGAGCAGTACTTC.